A selection of T cell receptor beta chains follows, all from one sample in a study of shared clonotypes between healthy human individuals. Assay: immunoSEQ multiplex PCR; the TCRdb copy retains only in-frame clones and omits some. The top ten hold 1.2% of the sample, which has nearly 2 million clones, about 95% seen once. The sequencing sample was made of naive CD8+ T cells sorted from blood. These receptors originate from a man aged 18 to 35 in good health. Each CDR3 is given with its conserved first and last residue. Each record gives: J gene, V gene, clone size, D gene, CDR3 DNA, CDR3 protein. D genes are given only for firm matches. Not every row has a clone size; where given, it reads once, few, many or a size class.

TRBJ1-6,TRBV10-2,.,.,TGCGCCAGCACGGAACGGACCGATTCACCCCTCCACTTT,CASTERTDSPLHF
TRBJ2-1,TRBV5-6,.,TRBD2,TGTGCCAGCAGCTTGCTGCAGGATTTGGGACTAGCGGCCCACAATGAGCAGTTCTTC,CASSLLQDLGLAAHNEQFF
TRBJ1-2,TRBV7-2,.,TRBD1,TGTGCCAGCAGCTTAGCGCTAACGGGGCAGGGGGCAGGAGGCTACACCTTC,CASSLALTGQGAGGYTF
TRBJ2-5,TRBV28,.,.,TGTGCCAGCAGTTTGGGGGGCCAAGAGACCCAGTACTTC,CASSLGGQETQYF
TRBJ2-2,TRBV10-3,.,TRBD2,TGTGCCATCAGTGATGTCCCGGGGGGACGCGGGGAGCTGTTTTTT,CAISDVPGGRGELFF
TRBJ2-7,TRBV29-1,.,.,TGCAGCGTTACTCTTGAATCCTACGAGCAGTACTTC,CSVTLESYEQYF
TRBJ2-3,TRBV5-1,.,.,TGCGCCAGCAGCTTGGGGGGCAGGGGTACAGATACGCAGTATTTT,CASSLGGRGTDTQYF
TRBJ2-1,TRBV4-3,.,TRBD2,TGCGCCAGCAGCCAAGCCAGCGGGAGACTTAATGAGCAGTTCTTC,CASSQASGRLNEQFF
TRBJ2-7,TRBV28,.,.,TGTGCCAGCAGTCCCCGCCAGGACGGGTTCGAGTACGAGCAGTACTTC,CASSPRQDGFEYEQYF
TRBJ2-3,TRBV7-9,.,.,TGTGCCAGCAGCGGAGAAAGGGACAGCACAGATACGCAGTATTTT,CASSGERDSTDTQYF
TRBJ1-2,TRBV9,.,.,TGTGCCAGCTCATCCGGGACCTTGGATGGCTACACCTTC,CASSSGTLDGYTF
TRBJ2-7,TRBV6-1,.,.,TGTGCCAGCAGTGAACCCAGGAGCCCATCTAACGAGCAGTACTTC,CASSEPRSPSNEQYF
TRBJ1-2,TRBV30,.,.,TGTGCCTGGAGTCCGGACGGAGGATATGGCTACACCTTC,CAWSPDGGYGYTF
TRBJ1-3,TRBV7-2,.,TRBD1,TGTGCCAGCAGCCCGGTCTCAGGGGGCTCTGGAAACACCATATATTTT,CASSPVSGGSGNTIYF
TRBJ1-1,TRBV7-2,.,.,TGTGCCAGCAGCCGTGGGGTGTACACTGAAGCTTTCTTT,CASSRGVYTEAFF
TRBJ2-7,TRBV4-1,.,.,TGCGCCAGCAGCCAAGATCCGTTCCAGGGTAATCGGGGTGAGCAGTACTTC,CASSQDPFQGNRGEQYF
TRBJ2-7,TRBV9,.,.,TGTGCCAGCAGCCCCATTGGGGGGGGACAGAAGCGACAGTACTTC,CASSPIGGGQKRQYF
TRBJ2-3,TRBV7-9,.,TRBD2,TGTGCCAGCAGCTTAGTCGGGGGGGATACGCAGTATTTT,CASSLVGGDTQYF
TRBJ1-2,TRBV7-2,.,.,TGTGCCAGCAGCTTAGTACAGTTGGGCTATGGCTACACCTTC,CASSLVQLGYGYTF
TRBJ2-5,TRBV6-6,.,.,TGTGCCAGCAGTTATCTGGGGAGTCTAGAGACCCAGTACTTC,CASSYLGSLETQYF
TRBJ2-1,TRBV5-6,.,.,TGTGCCAGCAGCTTGGGCCCTTCAAACGAGCAGTTCTTC,CASSLGPSNEQFF
TRBJ2-7,TRBV5-6,.,.,TGTGCCAGCAGCATCTCGTGGGGTTGGGCCTACGAGCAGTACTTC,CASSISWGWAYEQYF
TRBJ1-1,TRBV30,few,.,TGTGCCTGGAGTGCGGGACACCTAGGCACTGAAGCTTTCTTT,CAWSAGHLGTEAFF
TRBJ2-3,TRBV19,.,TRBD2,TGTGCCAGTAGTCCCTGGGGGACGCCAGGTCGGATACTAGCGTGGGCCAGCACAGATACGCAGTATTTT,CASSPWGTPGRILAWASTDTQYF
TRBJ2-1,TRBV6-5,.,.,TGTGCCAGCAGTTACTCGACCCGCGGCTCCTACAATGAGCAGTTCTTC,CASSYSTRGSYNEQFF
TRBJ2-7,TRBV7-9,.,.,TGTGCCAGCAGCCCGGACTGGCGCTCCTACGAGCAGTACTTC,CASSPDWRSYEQYF
TRBJ1-3,TRBV5-4,.,.,TGTGCCAGCAGCCCTAGTGGAGGGACTGGAAACACCATATATTTT,CASSPSGGTGNTIYF
TRBJ2-3,TRBV6-6,.,TRBD2,TGTGCCAGCAGTAGCGGGGTGACTAGCACAGATACGCAGTATTTT,CASSSGVTSTDTQYF
TRBJ2-7,TRBV6-1,.,.,TGTGCCAGCAGTGAGGGGGGACACCTTTACGAGCAGTACTTC,CASSEGGHLYEQYF
TRBJ2-7,TRBV13,once,.,TGTGCCAGCAGCTTGGGGCGGGGAGGCTACGAGCAGTACTTC,CASSLGRGGYEQYF
TRBJ1-1,TRBV11-2,.,.,TGTGCCAGCAGCTTTGAGAGGGACACTGAAGCTTTCTTT,CASSFERDTEAFF
TRBJ2-7,TRBV28,.,.,TGTGCCAGCAGTTTAATCGACGGAACCTACGAGCAGTACTTC,CASSLIDGTYEQYF
TRBJ2-7,TRBV27,once,.,TGTGCCAGCAGTCCTTTGGACGGCTTCTCCTACGAGCAGTACTTC,CASSPLDGFSYEQYF
TRBJ2-7,TRBV4-1,.,TRBD2,TGCGCCAGCGCAATGTCTTCTAGCGGTTACGAGCAGTACTTC,CASAMSSSGYEQYF
TRBJ2-2,TRBV2,.,.,TGTGCCAGCAGTGGGGGGACTCCCTCTTTCATCGGGGAGCTGTTTTTT,CASSGGTPSFIGELFF
TRBJ1-2,TRBV5-4,.,TRBD1,TGTGCCAGCAGCCCCCCGACAGGGGATGGCTACACCTTC,CASSPPTGDGYTF
TRBJ2-1,TRBV6-1,once,.,TGTGCCAGCAGTCCCCTAGGCTCCATCTACAATGAGCAGTTCTTC,CASSPLGSIYNEQFF
TRBJ2-7,TRBV6-6,.,.,TGTGCCAGCAGTTACTCATGGGACGAGCAGTACTTC,CASSYSWDEQYF
TRBJ2-2,TRBV7-2,.,TRBD2,TGTGCCAGCAGCGTGGGACTAGCGGGAGTCACCGGGGAGCTGTTTTTT,CASSVGLAGVTGELFF
TRBJ2-7,TRBV11-2,.,.,TGTGCCAGCAGCTTCGACGTCCCCTACGAGCAGTACTTC,CASSFDVPYEQYF
TRBJ1-6,TRBV4-1,.,.,TGCGCCAGCAGCCAAGTTCCCTCTCAGCCCAATAAGGCACCCCTCCACTTT,CASSQVPSQPNKAPLHF
TRBJ2-1,TRBV6-5,.,TRBD1,TGTGCCAGCAGGCCAAGGACAGGGGGCGAGAATGAGCAGTTCTTC,CASRPRTGGENEQFF
TRBJ2-5,TRBV27,.,TRBD1,TGTGCCAGCAGTCCGACCGGGACAGGGCTGGAGACCCAGTACTTC,CASSPTGTGLETQYF
TRBJ2-7,TRBV4-1,.,TRBD1,TGCGCCAGCAGCCCCCGGGACAGCTTCTACGAGCAGTACTTC,CASSPRDSFYEQYF
TRBJ2-7,TRBV5-4,.,.,TGTGCCAGCAGCTTGGGGGAGGTCGAGCAGTACTTC,CASSLGEVEQYF
TRBJ1-5,TRBV13,.,TRBD1,TGTGCCAGCAGCTTTGGCAGGGGGCTGGTTCAGCCCCAGCATTTT,CASSFGRGLVQPQHF
TRBJ1-2,TRBV7-8,.,.,TGTGCCAGCAGCTTAGCTGGAGTGTCTCTGGTCGGCTACACCTTC,CASSLAGVSLVGYTF
TRBJ1-2,TRBV5-1,once,.,TGCGCCAGCAGCTTGAGTTCGGGAGTATTGGCTAACTATGGCTACACCTTC,CASSLSSGVLANYGYTF
TRBJ2-3,TRBV7-8,.,.,TGTGCCAGCAGCTCTCCCCATGGCAGGGAAGGTGGTACGCAGTATTTT,CASSSPHGREGGTQYF
TRBJ2-5,TRBV9,.,.,TGTGCCAGCAGCGAAGGGACACCGCAAGAGACCCAGTACTTC,CASSEGTPQETQYF
TRBJ1-2,TRBV19,.,.,TGTGCCAGTAGTCCAGGGGCGAGCTATGGCTACACCTTC,CASSPGASYGYTF
TRBJ1-1,TRBV5-1,.,.,TGCGCCAGCAGCCTCGATCCGGACGCTGAAGCTTTCTTT,CASSLDPDAEAFF
TRBJ2-3,TRBV13,.,TRBD2,TGTGCCAGCAGCTTAGGCCTAGCGGGAAGAGGAACAGATACGCAGTATTTT,CASSLGLAGRGTDTQYF
TRBJ2-3,TRBV5-4,.,TRBD2,TGTGCCAGCCGATTGCGGGGGGGCACAGATACGCAGTATTTT,CASRLRGGTDTQYF
TRBJ2-7,TRBV27,.,TRBD1,TGTGCCAGCAGTCCCTCTGGACAGGCCTACGAGCAGTACTTC,CASSPSGQAYEQYF
TRBJ2-7,TRBV9,.,TRBD1,TGTGCCAGCAGCGAGCCGGGACAGGGGGCTCACGAGCAGTACTTC,CASSEPGQGAHEQYF